These T cell receptor beta chains were read from a single sample in a study of shared clonotypes between healthy human individuals. TCRdb's copy holds only in-frame clones and misses some; the assay was immunoSEQ multiplex PCR. The sample comprises roughly 1,000,000 clones, 78% of which are singletons, and more than 0.55% rests with the top ten. Source material: memory CD4+ T cells from PBMCs. These receptors were taken from a man younger than 30 in good health. Some clones in this sample may be carry-over from other donors' samples. The CDR3 runs from the conserved cysteine through the conserved F or W. The D gene is left open where the match is weak.

D: .; V: TRBV4-2; J: TRBJ2-4; CDR3: CASSQDGGGSGRDIQYF
D: .; V: TRBV6-5; J: TRBJ2-2; CDR3: CASSYSGTGPGELFF
D: .; V: TRBV28; J: TRBJ2-7; CDR3: CASMGQGNYEQYF
D: .; V: TRBV7-2; J: TRBJ1-1; CDR3: CASSLDLGGNTEAFF
D: .; V: TRBV19; J: TRBJ2-3; CDR3: CASSIGVTDTQYF
D: TRBD1; V: TRBV27; J: TRBJ2-7; CDR3: CASSPGTGTGEQYF
D: TRBD2; V: TRBV10-2; J: TRBJ2-1; CDR3: CASSPLAGSYNEQFF
D: .; V: TRBV7-2; J: TRBJ2-1; CDR3: CASSTGGDGHEQFF
D: .; V: TRBV18; J: TRBJ1-5; CDR3: CASSPGRDQPQHF
D: .; V: TRBV28; J: TRBJ1-1; CDR3: CASSLGTEAFF
D: .; V: TRBV19; J: TRBJ1-5; CDR3: CASRGHQAGDQPQHF
D: TRBD2; V: TRBV25-1; J: TRBJ2-7; CDR3: CASSDTTGGSSYEQYF
D: .; V: TRBV7-3; J: TRBJ2-3; CDR3: CASSLSKSDTQYF
D: .; V: TRBV11-2; J: TRBJ2-6; CDR3: CASSLFRPGSGANVLTF
D: .; V: TRBV7-3; J: TRBJ2-1; CDR3: CASSLTRQSEQFF
D: .; V: TRBV9; J: TRBJ2-5; CDR3: CASSFGVVGETQYF
D: TRBD2; V: TRBV6-6; J: TRBJ2-1; CDR3: CASGTKQNEQFF
D: .; V: TRBV4-3; J: TRBJ2-1; CDR3: CASSQDRGSYYNEQFF
D: .; V: TRBV5-1; J: TRBJ2-2; CDR3: CASSLTGNPNTGELFF
D: TRBD2; V: TRBV9; J: TRBJ2-2; CDR3: CASSVGGGWTGELFF
D: TRBD1; V: TRBV27; J: TRBJ2-3; CDR3: CASSFWVGQGITDTQYF
D: .; V: TRBV30; J: TRBJ1-3; CDR3: CAWGRGSGNTIYF
D: TRBD1; V: TRBV29-1; J: TRBJ1-1; CDR3: CSVDSQGVGTEAFF